A selection of T cell receptor beta chains follows, all from one sample in a study of T cells in Graves' hyperthyroidism and ophthalmopathy. One entry per CDR3 protein, called by TCRdb with MiXCR from the multiplex PCR reads. This sample carries some 740,000 distinct CDR3 sequences, around 15% of them seen once, and the ten largest clones take roughly 10%. Sequencing was done on a sample of blood. Every receptor here comes from a woman aged 18-29 years with Graves' hyperthyroidism. The CDR3 runs from the conserved cysteine through the conserved F or W. Fields, in order: J gene, D gene, V gene, clone size, CDR3 length, CDR3 protein, CDR3 DNA. D genes are given only for firm matches. Size tells how often a clone was seen (once, few, many) or the class of an expanded clone, and some rows leave it out.

>TRBJ1-1|-|TRBV11-2|many|16
CASSAVPTGRNTEAFF
TGTGCCAGCAGCGCCGTTCCCACAGGGCGTAACACTGAAGCTTTCTTT
>TRBJ2-2|TRBD2|TRBV13|few|19
CASSFGYGRAKKNTGELFF
TGTGCCAGCAGCTTTGGGTACGGGAGGGCCAAAAAGAACACCGGGGAGCTGTTTTTT
>TRBJ2-3|-|TRBV25-1|-|16
CASSAYRVRGTDTQYF
TGTGCCAGCAGTGCATACAGGGTGAGAGGCACAGATACGCAGTATTTT
>TRBJ2-5|-|TRBV13|many|13
CASSLEAGKTQYF
TGTGCCAGCAGCTTAGAGGCGGGGAAGACCCAGTACTTC
>TRBJ1-2|-|TRBV7-9|many|15
CASSSTDSNNYGYTF
TGTGCCAGCAGCTCTACTGACAGTAATAACTATGGCTACACCTTC
>TRBJ1-1|TRBD1|TRBV6-2/TRBV6-3|-|15
CASNVIGGPALEAFF
TGTGCCAGCAATGTGATAGGGGGCCCGGCTTTGGAAGCTTTCTTT
>TRBJ1-2|-|TRBV6-1|-|14
CASRTPGTDYGYTF
TGTGCCAGCAGGACCCCCGGGACCGACTATGGCTACACCTTC
>TRBJ2-1|-|TRBV3-1|many|15
CASSQETGPLNEQFF
TGTGCCAGCAGCCAAGAGACGGGACCACTGAATGAGCAGTTCTTC
>TRBJ1-1|-|TRBV5-5|once|15
CASRLSLGLNTEAFF
TGTGCCAGCAGGTTGTCTCTGGGTTTGAACACTGAAGCTTTCTTT
>TRBJ2-7|-|TRBV7-3|many|24
CASTRLIIHLLRLCGPKSSYEQYF
TGTGCCAGCACTCGCCTCATAATACACCTCTTAAGGCTATGCGGCCCAAAGAGCTCCTACGAGCAGTACTTC
>TRBJ2-7|-|TRBV27|few|13
CASSRVGGHEQYF
TGTGCCAGCAGCCGAGTGGGAGGCCACGAGCAGTACTTC
>TRBJ1-1|-|TRBV19|-|13
CASRGGVDAEAFF
TGTGCCAGTCGCGGAGGGGTGGATGCTGAAGCTTTCTTT
>TRBJ2-1|-|TRBV3-1|many|17
CASSRTASVSSYNEQFF
TGTGCCAGCAGCCGAACTGCTAGCGTTAGCTCCTACAATGAGCAGTTCTTC
>TRBJ2-4|TRBD1|TRBV11-2|many|17
CASSAPMGQGTKNIQYF
TGTGCCAGCAGCGCCCCGATGGGACAGGGGACCAAAAACATTCAGTACTTC
>TRBJ1-2|-|TRBV5-1|few|16
CASSLVWGASDYGYTF
TGCGCCAGCAGCTTGGTTTGGGGGGCGTCGGACTATGGCTACACCTTC
>TRBJ1-5|TRBD1|TRBV6-1|many|14
CASSVDRGNQPQHF
TGTGCCAGCAGTGTGGACAGGGGGAATCAGCCCCAGCATTTT
>TRBJ2-7|-|TRBV7-9|few|15
CASSLGLAGVHEQYF
TGTGCCAGCAGCTTAGGGTTGGCAGGGGTCCACGAGCAGTACTTC
>TRBJ2-7|-|TRBV5-6|-|15
CASSSAFPSSYEQYF
TGTGCCAGCAGCTCAGCTTTTCCCAGCTCCTACGAGCAGTACTTC
>TRBJ2-5|-|TRBV9|many|14
CASSLGLMQETQYF
TGTGCCAGCAGCCTGGGCCTAATGCAAGAGACCCAGTACTTC
>TRBJ2-7|TRBD1|TRBV20-1|many|14
CSARERTGGVEQYF
TGCAGTGCTAGAGAGCGGACAGGGGGCGTCGAGCAGTACTTC
>TRBJ2-1|-|TRBV7-9|many|17
CASSTRDTGPSYNEQFF
TGTGCCAGCAGCACCCGGGACACGGGGCCCTCCTACAATGAGCAGTTCTTC
>TRBJ2-7|-|TRBV29-1|few|12
CSVVVGAYEQYF
TGCAGCGTTGTGGTCGGGGCCTACGAGCAGTACTTC
>TRBJ1-1|-|TRBV10-2|-|11
CALRREGEAFF
TGCGCCCTAAGAAGGGAGGGTGAAGCTTTCTTT
>TRBJ2-3|-|TRBV7-3|many|13
CASSLASVDTQYF
TGTGCCAGCAGCCTCGCTAGCGTAGATACGCAGTATTTT
>TRBJ1-4|-|TRBV28|many|14
CASKAGHRNEKLFF
TGTGCCAGCAAAGCGGGACACCGTAATGAAAAACTGTTTTTT
>TRBJ1-2|-|TRBV5-1|many|15
CASSQTPPGDYGYTF
TGCGCCAGCAGCCAGACCCCGCCGGGGGACTATGGCTACACCTTC
>TRBJ1-2|TRBD1|TRBV12-3/TRBV12-4|many|15
CASSTYGDRGSGYTF
TGTGCCAGCAGTACCTACGGGGACAGGGGGTCAGGCTACACCTTC
>TRBJ2-7|-|TRBV29-1|few|13
CSVLGYSTYEQYF
TGCAGCGTCCTAGGATATTCCACCTACGAGCAGTACTTC
>TRBJ2-4|-|TRBV3-1|many|14
CASSQLRDLNIQYF
TGTGCCAGCAGCCAATTGCGAGACCTAAACATTCAGTACTTC
>TRBJ1-6|TRBD1|TRBV13|few|19
CASSLGPGQGPAFNSPPHF
TGTGCCAGCAGCTTAGGCCCGGGACAGGGACCGGCGTTTAATTCACCCCCCCACTTT
>TRBJ1-3|TRBD1|TRBV5-6|many|17
CASSLWTGVFSGNTIYF
TGTGCCAGCAGCCTCTGGACAGGGGTCTTCTCTGGAAACACCATATATTTT
>TRBJ1-5|-|TRBV6-5|once|14
CASSYVDLNQPQHF
TGTGCCAGCAGTTACGTGGACTTAAATCAGCCCCAGCATTTT
>TRBJ2-3|TRBD2|TRBV7-2|many|14
CASSSTPRTSAQYF
TGTGCCAGCAGCTCGACTCCTAGGACTAGCGCGCAGTATTTT
>TRBJ2-5|-|TRBV27|few|11
CASSLLGRQYF
TGTGCCAGCAGTTTACTAGGTAGACAGTACTTC
>TRBJ1-5|TRBD1|TRBV19|-|14
CASSVGQGPPPQHF
TGTGCCAGTAGTGTCGGACAGGGTCCTCCGCCCCAGCATTTT
>TRBJ2-7|-|TRBV28|many|14
CASSSLDRSYEQYF
TGTGCCAGCAGTTCTCTAGACAGGAGCTACGAGCAGTACTTC
>TRBJ1-5|-|TRBV7-2|many|15
CASSLEGPSNQPQHF
TGTGCCAGCAGCTTAGAGGGACCTTCCAATCAGCCCCAGCATTTT
>TRBJ2-1|-|TRBV4-1|-|12
CASSQDMGEQFF
TGCGCCAGCAGCCAAGATATGGGCGAGCAGTTCTTC
>TRBJ2-7|-|TRBV2|-|14
CASTRQLRDYEQYF
TGTGCCAGTACCCGACAGCTTAGGGACTACGAGCAGTACTTC
>TRBJ1-5|-|TRBV7-2|many|13
CASSLESARPQHF
TGTGCCAGCAGCTTAGAGTCAGCCCGGCCCCAGCATTTT
>TRBJ2-5|TRBD1|TRBV10-3|many|17
CAISESTAGQGRATQYF
TGTGCCATCAGTGAGTCGACCGCGGGACAGGGAAGGGCGACCCAGTACTTC
>TRBJ2-1|-|TRBV20-1|many|11
CSARLYIEQFF
TGCAGTGCTAGACTCTACATTGAGCAGTTCTTC
>TRBJ1-1|-|TRBV27|-|17
CASSLDPRGGGGTEALF
TGTGCCAGCAGTTTAGACCCTCGGGGAGGCGGGGGCACTGAAGCTCTCTTT
>TRBJ1-1|TRBD1|TRBV19|few|14
CASKTGDMNTEAFF
TGTGCCAGTAAGACAGGGGACATGAACACTGAAGCTTTCTTT
>TRBJ2-3|TRBD1|TRBV20-1|few|13
CSARDSITDTQYF
TGCAGTGCCCGGGACAGCATCACAGATACGCAGTATTTT
>TRBJ2-1|TRBD2|TRBV11-3|many|15
CASSFASGGENEQFF
TGTGCCAGCAGCTTTGCAAGCGGGGGAGAAAATGAGCAGTTCTTC
>TRBJ2-1|-|TRBV3-1|many|16
CASSQGRFSEGSEQFF
TGTGCCAGCAGCCAAGGGAGGTTTAGCGAGGGAAGTGAGCAGTTCTTC
>TRBJ2-3|-|TRBV24-1|few|14
CATSGRGRIDTQYF
TGTGCCACCAGTGGTCGGGGGCGGATAGATACGCAGTATTTT
>TRBJ1-2|-|TRBV12-3/TRBV12-4|many|15
CASSSDRARGYGYTF
TGTGCCAGCAGCTCGGACCGCGCTCGGGGCTATGGCTACACCTTC
>TRBJ1-4|-|TRBV6-5|few|14
CASSYSASTEKLFF
TGTGCCAGCAGTTACTCTGCTAGCACCGAAAAACTGTTTTTT
>TRBJ2-4|TRBD2|TRBV28|many|21
CASSFPPGTSGRAAAKNIQYF
TGTGCCAGCAGCTTCCCTCCAGGGACTAGCGGGAGGGCCGCGGCCAAAAACATTCAGTACTTC
>TRBJ2-7|-|TRBV5-1|-|13
CASSFPGVPEQYF
TGCGCCAGCAGCTTCCCAGGGGTTCCCGAGCAGTACTTC
>TRBJ2-1|-|TRBV28|-|18
CASSFHRSGTSSYNEQFF
TGTGCCAGCAGTTTTCATCGCTCCGGAACGAGCTCCTACAATGAGCAGTTCTTC
>TRBJ1-5|TRBD1|TRBV20-1|-|13
CSAGTVTNQPQHF
TGCAGTGCTGGGACAGTCACCAATCAGCCCCAGCATTTT
>TRBJ1-2|-|TRBV7-2|-|16
CASSLAGEGRSYGYTF
TGTGCCAGCAGCTTAGCGGGCGAGGGGCGATCTTATGGCTACACCTTC
>TRBJ2-7|-|TRBV6-1|many|14
CASSRRGSTIEQYF
TGTGCCAGCAGCCGCAGGGGTTCTACTATCGAGCAGTACTTC
>TRBJ2-7|-|TRBV13|many|14
CASSAGFRAYEQYF
TGTGCCAGCAGTGCCGGTTTCAGGGCCTACGAGCAGTACTTC
>TRBJ2-5|-|TRBV29-1|few|16
CSVYIPHGAGGETQYF
TGCAGCGTTTACATCCCCCATGGTGCAGGAGGAGAGACCCAGTACTTC
>TRBJ2-3|-|TRBV7-3|many|14
CASSFLSSTDTQYF
TGTGCCAGCAGCTTTTTATCCAGCACAGATACGCAGTATTTT
>TRBJ1-6|-|TRBV12-3/TRBV12-4|-|16
CASSLGRDRNNSPLHF
TGTGCCAGCAGTCTCGGACGGGACCGCAATAATTCACCCCTCCACTTT